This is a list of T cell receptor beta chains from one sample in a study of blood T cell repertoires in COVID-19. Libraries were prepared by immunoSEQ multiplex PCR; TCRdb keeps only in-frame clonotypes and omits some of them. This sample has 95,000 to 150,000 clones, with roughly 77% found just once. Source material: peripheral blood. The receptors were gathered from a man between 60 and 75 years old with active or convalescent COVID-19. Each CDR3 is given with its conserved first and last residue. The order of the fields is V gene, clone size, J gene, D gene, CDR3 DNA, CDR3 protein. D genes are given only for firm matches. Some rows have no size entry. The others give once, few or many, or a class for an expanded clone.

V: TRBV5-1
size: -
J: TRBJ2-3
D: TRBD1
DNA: TGCGCCAGCAGCTTGGAAGGGGGCCGGGTTACGCAGTATTTT
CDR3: CASSLEGGRVTQYF

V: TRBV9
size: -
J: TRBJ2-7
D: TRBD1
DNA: TGTGCCAGCAGCGGAACCGGGACAGGGTCCTACGAGCAGTACTTC
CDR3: CASSGTGTGSYEQYF

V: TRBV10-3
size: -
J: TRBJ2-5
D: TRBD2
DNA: TGTGCCATCAGCGGGACTAGCGGGAATCAGGAGACCCAGTACTTC
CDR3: CAISGTSGNQETQYF

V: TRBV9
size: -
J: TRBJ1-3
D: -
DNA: TGTGCCAGCAGCGTAGCCCCGCAGGGAGGGGGAAATACCATATATTTT
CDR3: CASSVAPQGGGNTIYF

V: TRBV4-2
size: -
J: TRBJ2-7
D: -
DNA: TGTGCCAGCAGCCAACCATCTTCTACGGCCTACGAGCAGTACTTC
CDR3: CASSQPSSTAYEQYF

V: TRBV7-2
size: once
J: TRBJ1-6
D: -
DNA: TGTGCCAGCAGCTTATTCGGGGGGAACTATAATTCACCCCTCCACTTT
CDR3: CASSLFGGNYNSPLHF

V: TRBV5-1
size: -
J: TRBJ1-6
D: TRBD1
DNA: TGCGCCAGCAGCTTGGTGGACAGGGTTGGGTCACCCCTCCACTTT
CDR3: CASSLVDRVGSPLHF

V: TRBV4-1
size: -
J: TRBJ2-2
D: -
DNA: TGCGCCAGCAGCCAAGAAACATCCGGGACTTTGAACACCGGGGAGCTGTTTTTT
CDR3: CASSQETSGTLNTGELFF

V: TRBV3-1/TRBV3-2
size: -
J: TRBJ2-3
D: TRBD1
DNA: TGTGCCAGCAGCCAAGGCGGACAGGGGGCAGATACGCAGTATTTT
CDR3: CASSQGGQGADTQYF

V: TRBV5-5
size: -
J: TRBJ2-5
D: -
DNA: TGTGCCAGCAGCCTGCTTGGAGCACCCCAAGAGACCCAGTACTTC
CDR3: CASSLLGAPQETQYF

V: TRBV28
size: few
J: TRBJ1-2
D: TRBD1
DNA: TGTGCCAGCAGCCCCTTGACAGGGGCTAACTATGGCTACACCTTC
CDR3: CASSPLTGANYGYTF

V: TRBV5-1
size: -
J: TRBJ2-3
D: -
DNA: TGCGCCAGCAGCACCCGACTAGTGGGCACAGATACGCAGTATTTT
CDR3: CASSTRLVGTDTQYF

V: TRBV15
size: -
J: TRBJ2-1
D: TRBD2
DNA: TGTGCCACCAGCAGGACTAGCGGCCCCTACAATGAGCAGTTCTTC
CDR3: CATSRTSGPYNEQFF

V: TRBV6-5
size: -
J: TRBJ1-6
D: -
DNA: TGTGCCAGCAGTTACTCGAGAAAGAGTAATTCACCCCTCCACTTT
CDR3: CASSYSRKSNSPLHF

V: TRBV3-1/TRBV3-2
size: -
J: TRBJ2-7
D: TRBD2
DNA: TGTGCCAGCAGCCGGGCGGGGGGTGTCGAGCAGTACTTC
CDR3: CASSRAGGVEQYF

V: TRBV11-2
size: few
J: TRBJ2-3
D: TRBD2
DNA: TGTGCCAGCAGCATACGAATAGCGGGAGACGCAGATACGCAGTATTTT
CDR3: CASSIRIAGDADTQYF

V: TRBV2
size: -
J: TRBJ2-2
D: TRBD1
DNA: TGTGCCAGCAGCCGACAGGGACCGAACACCGGGGAGCTGTTTTTT
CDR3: CASSRQGPNTGELFF

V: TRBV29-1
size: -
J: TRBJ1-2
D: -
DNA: TGCAGCGTTGAAGAGTGGGAGGGACCTTATGGCTACACCTTC
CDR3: CSVEEWEGPYGYTF

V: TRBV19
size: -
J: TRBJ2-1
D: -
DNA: TGTGCCAGTATTTCGCCGGGGAGCGACGGTGAGCAGTTCTTC
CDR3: CASISPGSDGEQFF

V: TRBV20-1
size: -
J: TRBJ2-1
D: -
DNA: TGCAGTGCTAGTACACGCCTTAGGGGGTCCTACAATGAGCAGTTCTTC
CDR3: CSASTRLRGSYNEQFF

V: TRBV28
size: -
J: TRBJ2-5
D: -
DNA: TGTGCCAGCAGTTTGGCGGGGTTGGAGACCCAGTACTTC
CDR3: CASSLAGLETQYF

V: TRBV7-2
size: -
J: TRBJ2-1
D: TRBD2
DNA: TGTGCCAGCAGCTTGGCGGGAGGGCCGGCGAATGAGCAGTTCTTC
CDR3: CASSLAGGPANEQFF

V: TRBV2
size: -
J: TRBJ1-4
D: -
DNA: TGTGCCAGCAGTGATGTTTTGGGGGGAGCGCTGTTTTTT
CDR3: CASSDVLGGALFF

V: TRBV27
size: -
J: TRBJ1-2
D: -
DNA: TGTGCCAGCAGTTTAGGATGGAGGGGCCAAAACTATGGCTACACCTTC
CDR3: CASSLGWRGQNYGYTF

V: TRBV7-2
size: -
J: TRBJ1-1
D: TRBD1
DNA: TGTGCCAGCAGCTCCCTGTGGGGACAGGGGTTACGTGAAGCTTTCTTT
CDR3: CASSSLWGQGLREAFF

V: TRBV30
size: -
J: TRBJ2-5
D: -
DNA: TGTGCCTGGGGGGGCCCAGTCCAGTACTTC
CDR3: CAWGGPVQYF

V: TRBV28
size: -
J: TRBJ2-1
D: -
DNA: TGTGCCAGCAGTAGGGATAGCGGACACTCCTACAATGAGCAGTTCTTC
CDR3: CASSRDSGHSYNEQFF

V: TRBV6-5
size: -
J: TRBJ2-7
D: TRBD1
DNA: TGTGCCAGCAGTAGTGTGACAGGGAGCTCCTACGAGCAGTACTTC
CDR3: CASSSVTGSSYEQYF

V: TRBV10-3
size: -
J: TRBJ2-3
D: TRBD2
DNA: TGTGCCATCAGCCTCCTAGCGGGGGCCACAGATACGCAGTATTTT
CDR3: CAISLLAGATDTQYF

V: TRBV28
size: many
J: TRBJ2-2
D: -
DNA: TGTGCCAGCAGTTTGGGAGTATTCAACACCGGGGAGCTGTTTTTT
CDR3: CASSLGVFNTGELFF

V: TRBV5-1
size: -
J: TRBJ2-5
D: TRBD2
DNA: TGCGCCAGCAGCTTGGGGGCTAGCGGGAGTCAAGAGACCCAGTACTTC
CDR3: CASSLGASGSQETQYF

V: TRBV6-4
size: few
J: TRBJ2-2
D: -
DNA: TGTGCCAGCAGTGAACGCCAAGGGGGCACCGGGGAGCTGTTTTTT
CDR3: CASSERQGGTGELFF

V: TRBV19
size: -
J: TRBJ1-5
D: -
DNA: TGTGCCAGTAGTGACTCCAGGGTAACGGGCCAGCCCCAGCATTTT
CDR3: CASSDSRVTGQPQHF

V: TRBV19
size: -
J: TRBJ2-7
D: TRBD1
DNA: TGTGCCAGCGCAGGGGGCGCAGCCTACGAGCAGTACTTC
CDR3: CASAGGAAYEQYF

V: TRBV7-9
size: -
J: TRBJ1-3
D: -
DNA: TGTGCCGGTTACTCCATGTCGAGTGGAAACACCATATATTTT
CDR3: CAGYSMSSGNTIYF

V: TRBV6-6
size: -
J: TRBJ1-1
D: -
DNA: TGTGCCAGCAGCCGCGGAGGGGCGGCGGACACTGAAGCTTTCTTT
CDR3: CASSRGGAADTEAFF

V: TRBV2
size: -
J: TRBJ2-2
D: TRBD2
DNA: TGTGCCAGCTCCCGGGAGGCGAACACCGGGGAGCTGTTTTTT
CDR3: CASSREANTGELFF

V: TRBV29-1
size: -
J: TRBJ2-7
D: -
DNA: TGCAGCGTTGAAGGGTCGGGAAACGAGCAGTACTTC
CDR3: CSVEGSGNEQYF

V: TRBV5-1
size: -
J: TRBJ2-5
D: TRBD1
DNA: TGCGCCAGCAGCTTGGAGGTACAGGGGCAAGAGACCCAGTACTTC
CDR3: CASSLEVQGQETQYF

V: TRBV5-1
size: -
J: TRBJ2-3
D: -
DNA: TGCGCCAGCAGCTTGGCCGGTGTCAGCACAGATACGCAGTATTTT
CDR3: CASSLAGVSTDTQYF